This T cell receptor (beta chain) is drawn from a study of blood T cell repertoires in COVID-19. Clones were read by immunoSEQ multiplex PCR, and TCRdb kept only the in-frame ones, dropping some. This table has a few hundred thousand clones, 70% to 90% appearing once. CDR1 and CDR2 (germline): LNHDA, SQIVND (reference sequence). This CDR3 is 15 amino acids long. Trimming took 1 base from V and 2 from J; bases not matched to a gene: 4. The specimen was PBMCs or T cells enriched from blood (not recorded which). This chain joins TRBV19 and TRBJ2-7, with TRBD1 identical over 8 bases. The TCR was taken from a woman aged 45 to 65 with acute COVID-19. The DNA for the CDR3 is TGTGCCAGTAGTATAGGGCGGACAGGGACCTACGAGCAGTACTTC. Protein product: CASSIGRTGTYEQYF.